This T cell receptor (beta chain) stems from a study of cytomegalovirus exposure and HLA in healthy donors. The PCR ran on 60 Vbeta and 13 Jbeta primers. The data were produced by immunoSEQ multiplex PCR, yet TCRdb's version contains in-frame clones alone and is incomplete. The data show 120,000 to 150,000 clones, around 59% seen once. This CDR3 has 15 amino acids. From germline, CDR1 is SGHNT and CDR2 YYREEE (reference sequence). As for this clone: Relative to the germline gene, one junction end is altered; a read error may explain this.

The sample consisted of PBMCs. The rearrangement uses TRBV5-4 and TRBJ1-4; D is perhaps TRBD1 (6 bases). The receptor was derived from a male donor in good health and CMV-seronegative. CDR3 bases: TGTGCCAGCAGCTTCAGGGGCGCCCGGAATGAGAAACTGTTTTTT. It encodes CASSFRGARNEKLFF.